This T cell receptor (beta chain) originates from a study of blood T cell repertoires in COVID-19 (dated by TCRdb to 2019 to 2021). With regard to the full study: Samples covering the acute and convalescent phases of COVID-19 were provided by collaborators in the United States, Italy and Spain. Subjects who had been exposed to COVID-19, were actively infected with it, or had recovered from it provided the deeply sampled blood TCRbeta repertoires that made up the dataset. Where HLA class I and class II types were available, the types were taken from metadata supplied by the sample provider, not from assay-based typing. A de-identified subject ID, COVID-19 status, age in years and sex were almost always included in the sample metadata. Samples came from the ongoing ImmuneRACE study (first 160 participants) plus 1,254 subjects from 6 global collaborators. The repertoires were made available in a free public database intended to serve as a resource for research on the immune response to SARS-CoV-2. The prospective study material was composed of cDNA or gDNA derived from T cells, B-cell-depleted T cells, or PBMCs.

Between the V and J ends, shortened by 2 bases and 1 base respectively, the junction contains 9 bases. Looking up the germline V gene (reference sequence) yields CDR1 SEHNR and CDR2 FQNEAQ. Including the terminal cysteine and phenylalanine, the CDR3 comprises 14 residues. Only the CDR3 DNA is retained, 42 bases long and in frame from the first base. Collaborating institutions collected whole blood in K2EDTA tubes following their own protocols. For TCRbeta analysis, collaborators shipped samples as frozen whole blood, isolated PBMCs, or DNA extracted from either of those sample types. On the study overall, not on this receptor specifically: The amount of clinical and demographic metadata varied by source and participant and was provided uncurated.

This clone was detected only a few times. Its antigen specificity is not known. Base qualities are not provided; no much larger clone lies one nucleotide away. TCRbeta CDR3 regions were amplified from genomic DNA by means of the immunoSEQ Assay, a bias-controlled multiplex PCR. On the study's bioinformatics: Nucleated cell counts per sample were estimated from amplification of reference gene primers within the assay. Sequence reads were collapsed and filtered to measure the absolute abundance of every unique TCRbeta CDR3 rearrangement. For each sample, productive Simpson clonality was calculated as the square root of Simpson's diversity index across productive rearrangements. TCRdb holds this immuneACCESS table with in-frame rearrangements only. Some clones are missing; in checked studies, unresolved V genes explain under half, and the rest has no known cause. The V and J calls and clone size were taken over from that table, and D and trimming were inferred from the DNA. Counted in this sample were some 220,000 clones; approximately 81% of them appeared once. The top ten clones comprise 15% to 20% of the sample.

This sequence was found in a woman aged 80 or over with active or convalescent COVID-19. Sample: peripheral blood. The chain links TRBV7-9 with TRBJ2-7; D gene: possibly TRBD2, on 6 matching bases. The DNA reads as follows: TGTGCCAGCAGCTTACTAGCGCGGTCCTACGAGCAGTACTTC. It translates as CASSLLARSYEQYF.